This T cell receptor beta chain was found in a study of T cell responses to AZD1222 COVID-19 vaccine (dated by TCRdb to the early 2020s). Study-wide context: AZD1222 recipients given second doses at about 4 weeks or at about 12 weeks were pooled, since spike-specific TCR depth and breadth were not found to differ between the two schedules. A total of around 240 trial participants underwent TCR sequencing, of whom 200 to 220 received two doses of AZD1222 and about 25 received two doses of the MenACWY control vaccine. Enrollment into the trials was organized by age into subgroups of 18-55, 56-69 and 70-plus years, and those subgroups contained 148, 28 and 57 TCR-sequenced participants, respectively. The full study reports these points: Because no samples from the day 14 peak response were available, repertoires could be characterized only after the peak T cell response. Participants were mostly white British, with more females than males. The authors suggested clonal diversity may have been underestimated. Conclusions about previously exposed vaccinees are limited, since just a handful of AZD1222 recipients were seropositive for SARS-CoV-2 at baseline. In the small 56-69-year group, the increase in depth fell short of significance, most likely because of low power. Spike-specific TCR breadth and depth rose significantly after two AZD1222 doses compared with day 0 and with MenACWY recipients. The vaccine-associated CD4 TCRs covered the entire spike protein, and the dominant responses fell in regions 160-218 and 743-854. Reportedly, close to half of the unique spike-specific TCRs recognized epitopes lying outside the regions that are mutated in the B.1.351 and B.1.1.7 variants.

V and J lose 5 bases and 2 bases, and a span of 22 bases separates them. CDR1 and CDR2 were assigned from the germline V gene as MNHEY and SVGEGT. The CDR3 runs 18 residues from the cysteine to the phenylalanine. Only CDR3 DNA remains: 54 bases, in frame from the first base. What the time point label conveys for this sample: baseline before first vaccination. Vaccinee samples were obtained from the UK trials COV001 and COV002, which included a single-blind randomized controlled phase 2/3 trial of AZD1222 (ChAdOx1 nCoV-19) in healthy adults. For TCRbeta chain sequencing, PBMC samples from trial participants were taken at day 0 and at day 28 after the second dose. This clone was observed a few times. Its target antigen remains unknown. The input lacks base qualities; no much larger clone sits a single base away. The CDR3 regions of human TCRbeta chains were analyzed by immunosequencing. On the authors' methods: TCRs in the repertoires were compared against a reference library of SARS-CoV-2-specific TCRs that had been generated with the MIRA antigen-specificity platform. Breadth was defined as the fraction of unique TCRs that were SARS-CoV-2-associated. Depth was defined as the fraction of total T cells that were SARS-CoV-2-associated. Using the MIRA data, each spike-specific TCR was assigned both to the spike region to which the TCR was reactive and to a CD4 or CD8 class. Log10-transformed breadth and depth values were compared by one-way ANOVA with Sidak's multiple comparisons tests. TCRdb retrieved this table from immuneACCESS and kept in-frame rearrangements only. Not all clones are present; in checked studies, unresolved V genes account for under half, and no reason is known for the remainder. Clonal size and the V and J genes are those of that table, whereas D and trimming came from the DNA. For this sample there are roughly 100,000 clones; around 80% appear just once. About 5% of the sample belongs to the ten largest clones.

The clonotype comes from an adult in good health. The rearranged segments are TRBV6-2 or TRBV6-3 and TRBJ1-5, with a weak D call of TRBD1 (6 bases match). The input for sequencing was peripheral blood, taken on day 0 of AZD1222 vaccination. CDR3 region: CASSGRGGRSLGNQPQHF. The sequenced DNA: TGTGCCAGCAGTGGGCGAGGGGGGCGTTCCTTAGGCAATCAGCCCCAGCATTTT.